This T cell receptor (beta chain) was obtained from a study of blood T cells in healthy people across ages. Through a sample-barcoded 5' primer and a J-beta primer mix, a second PCR was run for roughly 6 to 11 cycles. The template-switch adaptor, which had 12 random nucleotides, put a tag on each cDNA molecule. TCRdb processed the 5' RACE reads anew with MiXCR; each CDR3 protein has one entry. The sample gives around 1.5 million distinct CDR3 sequences, 42% of which show up once; 7.9% is in the top ten. Concerning this clonotype itself: Antigen specificity is unknown.

Study results and limitations: Using unsorted PBMCs precluded a conclusive naive versus antigen-experienced comparison.

Trimming took off 5 bases at V and 8 bases at J, with 16 bases between the two ends. The length of the CDR3 is 14 residues. The germline V gene encodes CDR1 MNHEY and CDR2 SVGEGT. V and J are TRBV6-2 or TRBV6-3 and TRBJ2-1; possibly TRBD2 for D (6 bases). The sequenced sample was blood. This TCR derives from a young woman in good health. The CDR3 sequence is CASSRLVYHHEQFF. Written as DNA, the CDR3 is TGTGCCAGCAGTAGACTAGTTTACCACCATGAGCAGTTCTTC.